This TCR beta chain was sequenced during a study of identical twins. Remarks on this clonotype: No antigen is known for it.

TCRdb analysed the 5' RACE reads with MiXCR anew, one entry per CDR3 protein. The sample lists hundreds of thousands of distinct CDR3 sequences; approximately 18% were seen once. Regarding the study as a whole: Instead of following the same donors, the conclusions were based on cross-sectional statistical analysis.

J was trimmed by 7 bases and V by 0 bases; bases with no gene match: 12. In germline, CDR1 is SGHRS, CDR2 YFSETQ. The CDR3 contains 17 residues. This same sample was also taken into another study, of T cells expressing NK-cell markers.

The source material was PBMCs. The TCR comes from a woman between 18 and 29 years old in good health. V and J are TRBV5-1 and TRBJ2-1, with 8 nucleotides matching TRBD2. The CDR3 DNA reads TGCGCCAGCAGCTTGGGATATGGACGGGAGGGCCAGAATGAGCAGTTCTTC. Translated: CASSLGYGREGQNEQFF.